This TCR beta chain was recovered during a study of cytomegalovirus exposure and HLA in healthy donors. Overall study results and limits: Donors belonging to an Asian-associated ancestry cluster reportedly showed fewer N-insertions in productive TCRs than the 666-donor mean, according to what a later analysis found. Despite most TCR sequences being rare, some public TCRs occurred in many donors. In a later analysis, at a false discovery rate of 0.05, over 15,000 TCR beta sequences matched HLA alleles.

As regards this clone: The antigen is not known.

The PCR contained 60 Vbeta and 13 Jbeta primers. TCRdb's table, derived via immunoSEQ multiplex PCR, lists solely in-frame clones and lacks some. The profile covers about 120,000 clones, with approximately 72% appearing a single time and 1.5% to 1.7% taken by the ten largest. This clonotype was sampled from a young man in good health and CMV-seronegative. The material sequenced was PBMCs.

The CDR3 here is CASSKRGGHGELFF. The CDR3 DNA reads as TGTGCCAGCAGTAAACGGGGGGGCCACGGGGAGCTGTTTTTT. The J gene is TRBJ2-2, the V gene TRBV28; 8 positions agree with TRBD2. V was pared by 5 bases and J by 7 bases, with 6 bases of the junction left unmatched. The germline V gene encodes CDR1 MDHEN and CDR2 SYDVKM. The CDR3 length is 14 residues. Full variable domain (outside the CDR3, taken from reference TRBV28 and TRBJ2-2): DVKVTQSSRYLVKRTGEKVFLECVQDMDHENMFWYRQDPGLGLRLIYFSYDVKMKEKGDIPEGYSVSREKKERFSLILESASTNQTSMYLCASSKRGGHGELFFGEGSRLTVL.